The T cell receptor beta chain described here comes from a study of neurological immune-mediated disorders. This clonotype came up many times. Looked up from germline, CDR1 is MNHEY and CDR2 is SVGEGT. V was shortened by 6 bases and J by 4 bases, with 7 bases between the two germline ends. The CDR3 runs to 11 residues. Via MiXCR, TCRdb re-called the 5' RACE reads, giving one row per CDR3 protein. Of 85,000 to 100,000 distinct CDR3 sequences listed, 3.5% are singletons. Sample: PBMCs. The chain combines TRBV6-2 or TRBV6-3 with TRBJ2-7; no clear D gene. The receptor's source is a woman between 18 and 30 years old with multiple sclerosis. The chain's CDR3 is CASRRRYEQYF. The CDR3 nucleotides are TGTGCCAGCAGACGAAGGTACGAGCAGTACTTC.